This TCR beta chain was profiled in a study of T cell repertoires in cytomegalovirus infection. At the level of the study: Public signatures in TCR beta pointed to CMV infection and matching HLA type. Study outcomes and limitations: Cumulative public TCR beta family frequency identified carriers of CMV plus the relevant HLA.

This clonotype was counted at least ten times. The antigen remains unidentified. TCRdb called the reads again in MiXCR, with one record for every CDR3 protein. The sample contains some 68,000 distinct CDR3 sequences, around 21% of which appear only once. This CDR3 contains 14 residues. CDR1 is SGHTA, CDR2 FQGNSA, per germline. J lost 5 bases, V lost 5 bases, and 6 bases had no gene match. Sequencing was carried out using PBMCs, sequenced either directly or after in vitro stimulation (not recorded which). This chain links TRBV7-2 with TRBJ2-5; 9 bases are shared with TRBD2. The receptor comes from a human donor in good health (CMV status not recorded). Some clones in this sample may be carry-over from other donors' samples. The CDR3 sequence is CASSMRTSAETQYF. The CDR3 coding sequence is TGTGCCAGCAGCATGCGGACTAGCGCTGAGACCCAGTACTTC.